This T cell receptor beta chain was observed in a study of blood T cell repertoires in COVID-19. Profiled with immunoSEQ multiplex PCR; TCRdb holds only in-frame clones, not every one. The profile shows 120,000 or so clones, about 88% of them singletons. The germline V gene has CDR1 LGHNA and CDR2 YSLEER. V shed 3 bases and J 5 bases; nucleotides not matched to a gene: 3. The CDR3 has 15 amino acids. The TCR was taken from an elderly woman with acute or convalescent COVID-19. The chain carries TRBV4-3 and TRBJ2-5; TRBD2 matches at 13 bases. The sequenced material came from peripheral blood. CDR3: CASSQGLAGLETQYF. The CDR3 DNA is TGCGCCAGCAGCCAGGGACTAGCGGGGTTGGAGACCCAGTACTTC.